This section outlines one TCR beta chain sequence together with its context. The CDR3 is made up of 14 amino acids. From germline, CDR1 is LNHDA and CDR2 SQIVND (reference sequence). V lost 3 bases to trimming and J lost 5 bases, with 13 bases between them. The data originate from a study of blood T cell repertoires in COVID-19. In the source study's methods: Researchers report that nucleated cell counts were estimated from reference gene primer amplification. Generated by immunoSEQ multiplex PCR, the TCRdb table keeps only in-frame clones and is missing some. Clonal size and the V and J genes are those of that table, whereas D and trimming came from the DNA. The data show about 250,000 clones, around 85% seen once.

The rearrangement joins TRBV19 to TRBJ1-1, with a possible D match to TRBD1 (6 bases). The sequence derives from a woman between 55 and 75 years old with active or convalescent COVID-19. Specimen: peripheral blood. The chain's CDR3 is CASSIPPGVTEAFF. CDR3 bases: TGTGCCAGTAGTATCCCCCCAGGGGTGACTGAAGCTTTCTTT.